Presented here are 5 T cell receptor beta chains from one specimen sequenced in a study of blood T cell repertoires in COVID-19 (TCRdb year 2020). Libraries came from the immunoSEQ multiplex PCR assay. TCRdb took this table from immuneACCESS and kept in-frame rearrangements with V and J called. Such tables lack part of the clones; where checked against another copy, unresolved V genes explain under half of the gap, and the rest is unexplained. A total of about 220,000 clones appear in this sample, 75% to 90% of them only once. The ten largest clonotypes hold over 3% of the sample. Sequenced material: PBMCs or T cells enriched from blood (not recorded which). These receptors were collected from a woman between 40 and 50 years old with acute COVID-19.

This chain uses TRBV10-3 with TRBJ1-2, with 8 positions matching TRBD1. V shed 4 bases, J shed 6 bases, and the junction held 7 bases outside the gene matches. CDR1 and CDR2 (germline): ENHRY, SYGVKD. The CDR3 spans 14 residues. The CDR3 region has the DNA TGTGCCATCAGTGGGGAGGACAGGGTCCATGGCTACACCTTC. It yields the protein CAISGEDRVHGYTF.

This clone has a handful of counts. The chain recombines TRBV3-1 (or the pseudogene TRBV3-2) with TRBJ1-6, with 8 bases matching TRBD1. The J segment lost 7 bases and the V segment lost 4 bases, leaving 9 bases of the junction unmatched. Per the germline V gene, CDR1 is LGHDT and CDR2 is YNNKEL (reference sequence). The CDR3 covers 16 residues. The DNA of the CDR3 is TGTGCCAGCAGCCGTTCGGGACAGGTTCTAAATTCACCCCTCCACTTT. Translated, it gives CASSRSGQVLNSPLHF.

The chain is built from TRBV7-9 and TRBJ1-5; no definite D call. V was pared by 5 bases and J by 1 base, with 9 bases between. The V gene's germline CDR1 is SEHNR and CDR2 FQNEAQ (reference sequence). The length of the CDR3 is 14 residues. The CDR3: CASSRTGSNQPQHF. CDR3 nucleotide sequence: TGTGCCAGCAGCCGGACGGGAAGCAATCAGCCCCAGCATTTT.

This chain links TRBV2 with TRBJ1-6, with a possible D match to TRBD1 (5 bases). Trimming stripped 8 bases from V and 0 bases from J, with 14 bases between. Looked up from germline, CDR1 is SNHLY and CDR2 is FYNNEI. The CDR3 is 16 amino acids. The CDR3 sequence is CASQDGGSSYNSPLHF. The DNA of the CDR3 is TGTGCCAGCCAAGACGGGGGGAGCTCCTATAATTCACCCCTCCACTTT. Variable domain in full (rest from reference TRBV2 and TRBJ1-6): EPEVTQTPSHQVTQMGQEVILRCVPISNHLYFYWYRQILGQKVEFLVSFYNNEISEKSEIFDDQFSVERPDGSNFTLKIRSTKLEDSAMYFCASQDGGSSYNSPLHFGNGTRLTVT.

The chain is built from TRBV5-1 and TRBJ1-1; 8 bases fit TRBD1. This CDR3 is built from 14 residues. The trim removed 2 bases at V and 1 base at J, leaving 1 base unmatched. Germline V gene data show CDR1 as SGHRS and CDR2 as YFSETQ. The CDR3 here is CASSLDRGNTEAFF. The DNA for the CDR3 is TGCGCCAGCAGCTTAGACAGGGGGAACACTGAAGCTTTCTTT. The variable domain in full, with the rest retrieved from reference TRBV5-1 and TRBJ1-1, is KAGVTQTPRYLIKTRGQQVTLSCSPISGHRSVSWYQQTPGQGLQFLFEYFSETQRNKGNFPGRFSGRQFSNSRSEMNVSTLELGDSALYLCASSLDRGNTEAFFGQGTRLTVV.